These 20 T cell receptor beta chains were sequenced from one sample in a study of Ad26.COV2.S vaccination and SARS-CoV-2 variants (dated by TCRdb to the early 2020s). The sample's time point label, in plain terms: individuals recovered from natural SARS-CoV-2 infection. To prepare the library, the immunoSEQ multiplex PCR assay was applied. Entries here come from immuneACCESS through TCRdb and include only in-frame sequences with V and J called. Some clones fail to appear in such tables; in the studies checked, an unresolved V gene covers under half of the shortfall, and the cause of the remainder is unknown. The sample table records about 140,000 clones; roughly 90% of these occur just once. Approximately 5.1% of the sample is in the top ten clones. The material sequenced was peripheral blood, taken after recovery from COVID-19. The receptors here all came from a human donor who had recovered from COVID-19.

The CDR3, as DNA: TGTGCCAGCAGTTTCTTTGGAGGGGGAGAGACCCAGTACTTC. This translates into CASSFFGGGETQYF. This sequence joins TRBV27 and TRBJ2-5; D may correspond to TRBD1 or TRBD2 (6 bases each). Germline assignment: CDR1 MNHEY and CDR2 SMNVEV (reference sequence). This CDR3 contains 14 residues. V was pared by 3 bases and J by 4 bases, with 12 bases between.

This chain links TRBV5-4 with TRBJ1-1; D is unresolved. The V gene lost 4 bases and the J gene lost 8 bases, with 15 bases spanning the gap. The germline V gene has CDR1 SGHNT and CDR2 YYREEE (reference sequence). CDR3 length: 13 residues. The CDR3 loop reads CASSRDGRVEAFF. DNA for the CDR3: TGTGCCAGCAGCCGTGACGGCCGGGTGGAAGCTTTCTTT.

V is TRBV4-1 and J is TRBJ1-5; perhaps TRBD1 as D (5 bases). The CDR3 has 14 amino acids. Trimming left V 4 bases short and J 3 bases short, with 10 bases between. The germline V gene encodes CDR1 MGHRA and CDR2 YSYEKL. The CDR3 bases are TGCGCCAGCAGCCCAGGACAAGCCAATCAGCCCCAGCATTTT. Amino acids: CASSPGQANQPQHF.

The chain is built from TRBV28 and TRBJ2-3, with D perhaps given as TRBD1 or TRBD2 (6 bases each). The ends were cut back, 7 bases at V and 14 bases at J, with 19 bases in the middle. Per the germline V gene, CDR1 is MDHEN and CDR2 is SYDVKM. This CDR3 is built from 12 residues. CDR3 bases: TGTGCCAGCACCTCCACCGGGGGCGCCCGGTATTTT. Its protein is CASTSTGGARYF.

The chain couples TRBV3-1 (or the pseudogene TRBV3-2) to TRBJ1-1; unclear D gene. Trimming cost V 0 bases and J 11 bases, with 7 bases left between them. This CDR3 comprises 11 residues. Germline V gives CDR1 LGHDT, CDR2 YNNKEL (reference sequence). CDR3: CASSQDRGAFF. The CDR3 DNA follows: TGTGCCAGCAGCCAAGACCGCGGGGCTTTCTTT.

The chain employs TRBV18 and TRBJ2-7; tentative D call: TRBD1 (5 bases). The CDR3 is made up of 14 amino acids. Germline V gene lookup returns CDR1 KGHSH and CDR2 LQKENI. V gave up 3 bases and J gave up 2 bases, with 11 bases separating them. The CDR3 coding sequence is TGTGCCAGCTCACCGGCAGGGATAACCTACGAGCAGTACTTC. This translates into CASSPAGITYEQYF. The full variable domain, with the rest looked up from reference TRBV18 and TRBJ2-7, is NAGVMQNPRHLVRRRGQEARLRCSPMKGHSHVYWYRQLPEEGLKFMVYLQKENIIDESGMPKERFSAEFPKEGPSILRIQQVVRGDSAAYFCASSPAGITYEQYFGPGTRLTVT.

The CDR3 DNA follows: TGTGCCAGCAGCCCTTGGGACCTTTGGAACTCTGGGGCCAACGTCCTGACTTTC. It specifies CASSPWDLWNSGANVLTF. The chain couples TRBV9 to TRBJ2-6, with D perhaps matching TRBD1 or TRBD2 (5 bases each). V dropped 4 bases and J dropped 0 bases, with 17 bases sitting between them. The CDR3 has 18 residues. CDR1 and CDR2 from the germline V gene are SGDLS and YYNGEE.

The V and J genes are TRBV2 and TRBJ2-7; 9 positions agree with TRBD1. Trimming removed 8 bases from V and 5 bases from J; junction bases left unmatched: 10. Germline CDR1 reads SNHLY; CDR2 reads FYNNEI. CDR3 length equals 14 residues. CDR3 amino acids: CASSTEDRGNEQYF. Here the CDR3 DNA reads TGTGCCAGCTCAACAGAGGACAGGGGCAACGAGCAGTACTTC.

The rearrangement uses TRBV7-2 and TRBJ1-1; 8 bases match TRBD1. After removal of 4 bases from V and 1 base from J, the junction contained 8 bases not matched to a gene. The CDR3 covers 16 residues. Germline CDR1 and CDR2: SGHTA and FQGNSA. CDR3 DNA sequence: TGTGCCAGCAGCTCAGAGGACAGGGCCCCGAACACTGAAGCTTTCTTT. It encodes CASSSEDRAPNTEAFF. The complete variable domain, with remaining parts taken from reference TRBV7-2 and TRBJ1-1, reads GAGVSQSPSNKVTEKGKDVELRCDPISGHTALYWYRQSLGQGLEFLIYFQGNSAPDKSGLPSDRFSAERTGGSVSTLTIQRTQQEDSAVYLCASSSEDRAPNTEAFFGQGTRLTVV.

For the CDR3, the DNA is TGTGCCAGCAGTGCGGGACAGTTCTATGGCTACACCTTC. This gives the protein CASSAGQFYGYTF. This sequence joins TRBV6-6 and TRBJ1-2; 7 positions agree with TRBD1. The germline CDR1 and CDR2 sequences are MNHNY and SVGAGI (reference sequence). The trim removed 5 bases at V and 4 bases at J, leaving 4 bases unmatched. The CDR3 consists of 13 residues.

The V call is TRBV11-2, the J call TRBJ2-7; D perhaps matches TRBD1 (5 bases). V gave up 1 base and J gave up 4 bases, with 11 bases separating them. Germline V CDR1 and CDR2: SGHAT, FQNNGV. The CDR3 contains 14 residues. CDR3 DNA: TGTGCCAGCAGCTTAGGGGGCCCATCTTACGAGCAGTACTTC. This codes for CASSLGGPSYEQYF.

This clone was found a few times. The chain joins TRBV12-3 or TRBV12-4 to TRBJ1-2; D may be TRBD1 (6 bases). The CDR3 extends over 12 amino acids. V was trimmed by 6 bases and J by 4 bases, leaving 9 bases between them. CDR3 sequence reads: CASSQDSYGYTF. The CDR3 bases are TGTGCCAGCAGCCAGGACAGCTATGGCTACACCTTC.

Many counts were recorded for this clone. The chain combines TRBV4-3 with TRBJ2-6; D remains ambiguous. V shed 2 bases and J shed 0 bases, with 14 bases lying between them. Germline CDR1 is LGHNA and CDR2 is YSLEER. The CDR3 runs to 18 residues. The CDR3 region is CASSQSSAPTSGANVLTF. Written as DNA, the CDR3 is TGCGCCAGCAGCCAAAGCTCGGCCCCCACCTCTGGGGCCAACGTCCTGACTTTC.

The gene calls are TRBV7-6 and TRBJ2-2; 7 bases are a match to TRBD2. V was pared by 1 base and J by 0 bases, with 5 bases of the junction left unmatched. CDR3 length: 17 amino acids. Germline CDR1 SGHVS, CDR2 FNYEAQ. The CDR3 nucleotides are TGTGCCAGCAGCTTAGTAGCGGGCACATCGAACACCGGGGAGCTGTTTTTT. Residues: CASSLVAGTSNTGELFF. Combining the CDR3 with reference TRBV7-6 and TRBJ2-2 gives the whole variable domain GAGVSQSPRYKVTKRGQDVALRCDPISGHVSLYWYRQALGQGPEFLTYFNYEAQQDKSGLPNDRFSAERPEGSISTLTIQRTEQRDSAMYRCASSLVAGTSNTGELFFGEGSRLTVL.

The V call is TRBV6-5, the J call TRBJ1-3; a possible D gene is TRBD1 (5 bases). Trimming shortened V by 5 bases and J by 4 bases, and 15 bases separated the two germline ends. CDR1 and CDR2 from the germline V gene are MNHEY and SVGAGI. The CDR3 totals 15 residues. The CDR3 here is CASSPQGGKGNTIYF. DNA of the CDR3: TGTGCCAGCAGTCCCCAGGGAGGGAAAGGAAACACCATATATTTT.

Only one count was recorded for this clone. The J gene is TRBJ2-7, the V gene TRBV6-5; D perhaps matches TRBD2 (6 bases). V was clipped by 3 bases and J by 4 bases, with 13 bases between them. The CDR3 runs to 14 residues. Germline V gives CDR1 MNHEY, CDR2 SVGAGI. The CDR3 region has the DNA TGTGCCAGCAGTTATGGGGGGAGCCGGTACGAGCAGTACTTC. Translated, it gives CASSYGGSRYEQYF.

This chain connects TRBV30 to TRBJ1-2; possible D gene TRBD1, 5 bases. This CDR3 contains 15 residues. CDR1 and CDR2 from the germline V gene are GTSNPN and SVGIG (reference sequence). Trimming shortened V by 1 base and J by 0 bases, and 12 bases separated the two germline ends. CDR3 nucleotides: TGTGCCTGGAGTGATTTTCAGGGACCTAACTATGGCTACACCTTC. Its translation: CAWSDFQGPNYGYTF.

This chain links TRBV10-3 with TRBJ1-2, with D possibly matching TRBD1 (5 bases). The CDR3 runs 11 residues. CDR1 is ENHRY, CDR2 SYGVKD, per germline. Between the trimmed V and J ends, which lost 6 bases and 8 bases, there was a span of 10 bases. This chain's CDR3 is CAISQKGGYTF. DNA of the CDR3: TGTGCCATCAGCCAGAAGGGGGGCTACACCTTC.

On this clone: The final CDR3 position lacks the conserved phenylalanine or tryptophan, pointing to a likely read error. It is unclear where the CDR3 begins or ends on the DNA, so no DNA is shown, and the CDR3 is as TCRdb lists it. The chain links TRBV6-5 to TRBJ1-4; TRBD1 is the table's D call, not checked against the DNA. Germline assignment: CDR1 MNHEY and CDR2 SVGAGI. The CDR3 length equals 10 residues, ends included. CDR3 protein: CARALGDRGT.

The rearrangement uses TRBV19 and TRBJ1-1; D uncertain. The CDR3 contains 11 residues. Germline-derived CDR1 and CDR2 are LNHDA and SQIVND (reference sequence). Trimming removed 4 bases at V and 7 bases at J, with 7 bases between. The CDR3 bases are TGTGCCAGTAGTACCCAGCATGAAGCTTTCTTT. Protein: CASSTQHEAFF. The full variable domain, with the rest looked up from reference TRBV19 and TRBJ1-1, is DGGITQSPKYLFRKEGQNVTLSCEQNLNHDAMYWYRQDPGQGLRLIYYSQIVNDFQKGDIAEGYSVSREKKESFPLTVTSAQKNPTAFYLCASSTQHEAFFGQGTRLTVV.